Here is one T cell receptor beta chain with its context. Its cognate antigen is unknown. This CDR3 contains 14 residues. Trimming left V 10 bases short and J 1 base short, with 16 bases between. Germline V gene sequence: CDR1 SEHNR, CDR2 FQNEAQ (reference sequence). This entry belongs to a study of T cell repertoires in cytomegalovirus infection. Study-wide context: Matching HLA type, along with CMV infection, was indicated by public TCR beta signatures.

The study, taken as a whole, reports: There were carriers of CMV plus the relevant HLA, and cumulative public TCR beta family frequency identified them. The ex vivo response was dominated by HLA-C-restricted CMV-specific TCR beta clonotypes.

From the reads, TCRdb called clonotypes with MiXCR, one entry per CDR3 protein. The data show some 600,000 distinct CDR3 sequences, about 24% seen once. The sequencing sample was made of CD8+ T cells from PBMCs. This clonotype was obtained from a human donor in good health (CMV status not recorded). Some clones in this sample may be carry-over from other donors' samples. The chain links TRBV7-9 to TRBJ1-1; the D is unclear. The CDR3 loop reads CATWPPLGNTEAFF. Here the CDR3 DNA reads TGTGCCACCTGGCCACCGCTTGGGAACACTGAAGCTTTCTTT.